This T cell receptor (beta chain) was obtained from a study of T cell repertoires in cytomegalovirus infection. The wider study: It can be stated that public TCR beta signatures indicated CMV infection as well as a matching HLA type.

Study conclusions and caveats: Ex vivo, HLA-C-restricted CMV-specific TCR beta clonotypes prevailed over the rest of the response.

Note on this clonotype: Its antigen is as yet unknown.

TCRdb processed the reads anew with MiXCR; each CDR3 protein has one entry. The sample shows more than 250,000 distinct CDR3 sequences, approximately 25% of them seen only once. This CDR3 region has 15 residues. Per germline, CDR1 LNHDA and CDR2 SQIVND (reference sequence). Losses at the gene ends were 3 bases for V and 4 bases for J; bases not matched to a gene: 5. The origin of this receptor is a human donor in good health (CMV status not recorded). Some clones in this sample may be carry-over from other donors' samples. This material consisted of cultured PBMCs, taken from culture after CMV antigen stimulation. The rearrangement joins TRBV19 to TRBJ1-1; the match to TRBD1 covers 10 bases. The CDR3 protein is CASSIMTGGPTEAFF. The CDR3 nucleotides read TGTGCCAGTAGTATTATGACAGGGGGCCCCACTGAAGCTTTCTTT.